This T cell receptor beta chain derives from a study of blood T cell repertoires in COVID-19. The assay was immunoSEQ multiplex PCR, and TCRdb's table has in-frame clones only and misses some. The table shows 100,000 to 120,000 clones, with about 80% occurring only once. The V gene's germline CDR1 is SGDLS and CDR2 YYNGEE. V lost 0 bases and J lost 5; bases outside the gene matches: 9. This CDR3 is 17 amino acids long. This clonotype was sampled from an elderly woman with acute or convalescent COVID-19. The chain couples TRBV9 to TRBJ2-5, with 11 bases lining up with TRBD1. Sample: peripheral blood. Here the CDR3 DNA reads TGTGCCAGCAGCGTAGCTGTAAGGACAGGGGGCGTCGAGACCCAGTACTTC. Protein: CASSVAVRTGGVETQYF.